Listed below are T cell receptor beta chains from one sample, sequenced in a study of blood T cells in healthy people across ages. One entry per CDR3 protein, called by TCRdb with MiXCR from the 5' RACE reads. The table has more than 1.4 million distinct CDR3 sequences, roughly 40% seen once; the top ten hold roughly 7.9%. What was sequenced was blood. The receptors originated from a woman aged 18-29 years in good health. The CDR3 runs from the conserved cysteine through the conserved F or W. The order of the fields is J gene, V gene, clone size, D gene, CDR3 protein, CDR3 DNA. A D gene is named only where the DNA matches it firmly. Size tells how often a clone was seen (once, few, many) or the class of an expanded clone, and some rows leave it out.

>TRBJ1-5|TRBV20-1|.|TRBD1
CSAGTAQPNQPQHF
TGCAGTGCTGGGACAGCACAACCTAATCAGCCCCAGCATTTT
>TRBJ2-3|TRBV9|.|TRBD2
CASSVASGGVADTQYF
TGTGCCAGCAGCGTAGCTAGCGGGGGGGTGGCAGATACGCAATATTTT
>TRBJ2-7|TRBV4-1|.|TRBD2
CASSQGTTGGPWEQYF
TGCGCCAGCAGCCAAGGGACAACGGGAGGGCCCTGGGAGCAGTACTTC
>TRBJ2-3|TRBV12-3/TRBV12-4|many|.
CASNTGTDTQYF
TGTGCCAGCAATACCGGCACAGATACGCAGTATTTT
>TRBJ2-3|TRBV12-3/TRBV12-4|many|.
CASSLAAGDTQYF
TGTGCCAGCAGTTTAGCGGCGGGGGATACGCAGTATTTT
>TRBJ2-3|TRBV9|once|TRBD2
CASSTATSGTTDTQYF
TGTGCCAGCAGCACAGCCACTAGCGGGACCACAGATACGCAGTATTTT
>TRBJ2-3|TRBV27|.|.
CASIPTSLDTDTQYF
TGTGCCAGCATCCCCACGTCACTAGACACAGATACGCAGTATTTT
>TRBJ1-5|TRBV7-8|.|TRBD1
CAGSSQLPGQGAQHF
TGTGCCGGCAGCTCTCAACTGCCGGGACAGGGTGCCCAGCATTTT
>TRBJ2-4|TRBV7-2|few|.
CASSGGASLAKNIQYF
TGTGCCAGCAGCGGGGGCGCGTCCCTAGCCAAAAACATTCAGTACTTC
>TRBJ2-4|TRBV4-1|few|TRBD2
CASSLRSGREAKNIQYF
TGCGCCAGCAGCCTCAGGTCTGGGCGGGAGGCCAAAAACATTCAGTACTTC
>TRBJ2-1|TRBV2|few|TRBD2
CASSRLAGSTQVSYNEQFF
TGTGCCAGCAGTCGACTAGCGGGATCGACCCAAGTTTCGTACAATGAGCAGTTCTTC
>TRBJ1-2|TRBV25-1|few|.
CASSELEGGRYGYTF
TGTGCCAGCAGTGAATTGGAGGGGGGGCGCTATGGCTACACCTTC
>TRBJ2-3|TRBV29-1|.|TRBD1
CSVSTGTGTDTQYF
TGCAGCGTTTCAACCGGGACAGGCACAGATACGCAGTATTTT
>TRBJ2-1|TRBV20-1|once|TRBD1
CSARGSGQGIHMDSYNEQFF
TGCAGTGCTAGAGGATCGGGACAGGGTATCCATATGGACTCCTACAATGAGCAGTTCTTC
>TRBJ2-7|TRBV20-1|many|.
CSARGRSYEQYF
TGCAGTGCACGGGGGAGGTCCTACGAGCAGTACTTC
>TRBJ1-6|TRBV7-8|.|.
CASSLREGLHF
TGTGCCAGCAGCTTAAGGGAGGGCCTCCACTTT
>TRBJ2-3|TRBV5-1|many|.
CASSLGQHTDTQYF
TGCGCCAGCAGCTTGGGACAACACACAGATACGCAGTATTTT
>TRBJ1-1|TRBV25-1|.|.
CASRLGGLQNTEAFF
TGTGCCAGCAGGTTGGGCGGGCTTCAGAACACTGAAGCTTTCTTT
>TRBJ2-3|TRBV20-1|.|.
CSATSRTDTQYF
TGCAGTGCCACTTCTCGCACAGATACGCAGTATTTT
>TRBJ2-1|TRBV12-3/TRBV12-4|few|TRBD2
CASISSGGEGNEQFF
TGTGCCAGCATCTCTAGCGGGGGGGAGGGGAATGAGCAGTTCTTC
>TRBJ2-1|TRBV5-1|few|TRBD1
CASSRSTGGKRSYNEQFF
TGCGCCAGCAGCAGAAGTACAGGGGGCAAACGCTCCTACAATGAGCAGTTCTTC
>TRBJ2-7|TRBV20-1|.|.
CSARGFGYEQYF
TGCAGTGCTAGAGGGTTCGGCTACGAGCAGTACTTC
>TRBJ2-7|TRBV3-1|.|TRBD1
CASSPFGQATYEQYF
TGTGCCAGCAGCCCCTTCGGACAGGCCACCTACGAGCAGTACTTC
>TRBJ1-6|TRBV6-5|.|.
CASPRLHRANSPLHF
TGTGCCAGCCCTAGACTCCACAGGGCCAATTCACCCCTCCACTTT
>TRBJ2-5|TRBV24-1|few|.
CATSVSRGSETQYF
TGTGCCACCAGTGTCAGTCGAGGGAGCGAGACCCAGTACTTC
>TRBJ2-6|TRBV6-1|.|.
CASILGAAGANVLTF
TGTGCCAGCATCTTAGGGGCGGCTGGGGCCAACGTCCTGACTTTC
>TRBJ1-2|TRBV29-1|.|.
CSVTETGLGYTF
TGCAGCGTGACCGAGACAGGCCTCGGCTACACCTTC
>TRBJ2-2|TRBV7-2|.|TRBD2
CASRRGTSFGLAVTTGELFF
TGTGCCAGCAGGAGGGGGACATCCTTTGGACTAGCGGTTACCACCGGGGAGCTGTTTTTT
>TRBJ2-3|TRBV12-3/TRBV12-4|many|.
CASRLRGGEADTQYF
TGTGCCAGCAGGTTGAGGGGGGGCGAGGCAGATACGCAGTATTTT
>TRBJ2-3|TRBV12-3/TRBV12-4|few|.
CASSPVPSVSDDTDTQYF
TGTGCCAGCAGTCCAGTCCCAAGCGTTAGCGATGACACAGATACGCAGTATTTT
>TRBJ1-2|TRBV12-5|.|.
CARAGQARGYTF
TGTGCTAGGGCCGGGCAGGCGCGGGGCTACACCTTC
>TRBJ1-1|TRBV3-1|.|.
CASSQNQRGHEAFF
TGTGCCAGCAGCCAGAACCAAAGGGGTCATGAAGCTTTCTTT
>TRBJ2-6|TRBV6-5|.|.
CASSSPAGRESGANVLTF
TGTGCCAGCAGTTCTCCGGCGGGACGAGAGTCTGGGGCCAACGTCCTGACTTTC
>TRBJ1-4|TRBV2|many|.
CASSETNEKLFF
TGTGCCAGCAGTGAAACTAATGAAAAACTGTTTTTT
>TRBJ2-7|TRBV6-1|.|.
CASSEIGDSPWDEQYF
TGTGCCAGCAGTGAAATAGGCGACAGTCCGTGGGACGAGCAGTACTTC
>TRBJ2-5|TRBV7-9|.|TRBD2
CASSRPSGVNEQYF
TGTGCCAGCAGTCGACCGAGCGGGGTTAATGAGCAGTACTTC
>TRBJ2-1|TRBV12-5|.|.
CASGLVGSGPQRYNEQFF
TGTGCTAGTGGTTTGGTTGGGTCGGGACCCCAGCGCTACAATGAGCAGTTCTTC
>TRBJ2-1|TRBV7-3|.|TRBD1
CASAGTGFYNEQFF
TGTGCCAGTGCCGGGACAGGGTTTTACAATGAGCAGTTCTTC
>TRBJ1-2|TRBV3-1|.|TRBD1
CASSPDRGHGYGYTF
TGTGCCAGCAGCCCCGACAGGGGGCACGGCTATGGCTACACCTTC
>TRBJ2-1|TRBV5-1|.|.
CASSLGGDTTLFF
TGCGCCAGCAGCTTGGGGGGGGACACCACTCTGTTCTTC
>TRBJ2-3|TRBV20-1|.|TRBD2
CSARVGLAGGQDTQYF
TGCAGTGCTAGAGTGGGACTAGCGGGGGGGCAGGATACGCAGTATTTT
>TRBJ2-7|TRBV25-1|.|TRBD2
CASSERASGTEQYF
TGTGCCAGCAGTGAAAGGGCTAGCGGGACTGAGCAGTACTTC
>TRBJ2-7|TRBV6-5|few|.
CASSYVPYEQYF
TGTGCCAGCAGTTACGTGCCCTACGAGCAGTACTTC
>TRBJ2-5|TRBV25-1|.|.
CASSEFKRANQETQYF
TGTGCCAGCAGTGAGTTTAAGCGGGCCAACCAAGAGACCCAGTACTTC
>TRBJ2-1|TRBV11-2|.|TRBD2
CASSSIGGYDEQFF
TGTGCCAGCAGCTCGATCGGGGGGTACGATGAGCAGTTCTTC
>TRBJ2-7|TRBV20-1|few|.
CSARDGRFSYEQYF
TGCAGTGCTAGAGATGGTAGGTTCTCCTACGAGCAGTACTTC
>TRBJ1-1|TRBV14|.|.
CASRDSIRTTEAFF
TGTGCCAGCAGGGATTCGATAAGAACCACTGAAGCTTTCTTT
>TRBJ2-7|TRBV7-2|.|.
CASSYWPGAYNEQYF
TGTGCCAGCAGCTATTGGCCGGGAGCCTACAATGAGCAGTACTTC
>TRBJ2-5|TRBV12-3/TRBV12-4|.|TRBD2
CAGRLTTSGGDTQYF
TGTGCCGGCAGATTGACGACTAGCGGGGGGGATACGCAGTACTTC
>TRBJ1-1|TRBV14|.|TRBD1
CASSQDRGDSTEAFF
TGTGCCAGCAGCCAAGATCGGGGGGACAGCACTGAAGCTTTCTTT
>TRBJ2-5|TRBV28|.|TRBD2
CASSNGGAGLETQYF
TGTGCCAGCAGTAACGGGGGGGCGGGATTAGAGACCCAGTACTTC
>TRBJ2-5|TRBV5-1|.|.
CASSFRERGGYEQYF
TGCGCCAGCAGCTTCCGGGAAAGGGGGGGGTATGAGCAGTACTTC
>TRBJ2-7|TRBV6-5|.|TRBD1
CASREGQGGPSYEQYF
TGTGCCAGCAGAGAGGGACAGGGAGGTCCATCCTACGAGCAGTACTTC
>TRBJ1-6|TRBV7-8|.|.
CASSLWTNSPLHF
TGTGCCAGTAGCTTATGGACAAATTCACCCCTCCACTTT
>TRBJ2-5|TRBV7-2|.|.
CASSLSPDSWTQYF
TGTGCCAGCAGCTTATCTCCGGATAGCTGGACCCAGTACTTC
>TRBJ2-1|TRBV2|.|.
CASSEPSIGSYNEQFF
TGTGCCAGCAGTGAACCTAGCATCGGCTCCTACAATGAGCAGTTCTTC
>TRBJ1-5|TRBV7-9|.|.
CASSLSISSQPQHF
TGTGCCAGCAGCTTATCAATAAGCTCGCAGCCCCAGCATTTT